These T cell receptor beta chains were read from a single sample in a study of beta chain features in type 1 diabetes. The table came from immunoSEQ multiplex PCR; TCRdb's copy has only in-frame clones and leaves some out. Of more than 150,000 clones in the sample, about 13% are singletons; the top ten hold about 0.66%. Sequencing was carried out using central memory CD4+ T cells from blood. Receptors originate from a woman under 30 in good health. The CDR3 runs from the conserved cysteine through the conserved F or W. A D gene is named only where the DNA matches it firmly. Size tells how often a clone was seen (once, few, many) or the class of an expanded clone, and some rows leave it out.

clone size	D gene	V gene	J gene	CDR3 DNA	CDR3 protein
-	TRBD2	TRBV15	TRBJ2-1	TGTGCCACCAGCAGACGAACCGGGACTAGCGGACCTAATGAGCAGTTCTTC	CATSRRTGTSGPNEQFF
-	TRBD2	TRBV9	TRBJ2-5	TGTGCCAGCAGCGTAGCAAGCGGGAACCCAGAGACCCAGTACTTC	CASSVASGNPETQYF
few	-	TRBV30	TRBJ2-7	TGTGCCTGGGCAGGGAAGGGCTACGAGCAGTACTTC	CAWAGKGYEQYF
-	TRBD1	TRBV6-5	TRBJ2-3	TGTGCCAGCAGCTTAACAGGGGAGAGCACAGATACGCAGTATTTT	CASSLTGESTDTQYF
many	-	TRBV4-3	TRBJ1-5	TGCGCCAGCGGAGACGTCCTCGATGGGAATCAGCCCCAGCATTTT	CASGDVLDGNQPQHF
few	-	TRBV6-5	TRBJ2-2	TGTGCCAGCAGTTACTCCAGGGGTGGTAACACCGGGGAGCTGTTTTTT	CASSYSRGGNTGELFF
-	-	TRBV7-2	TRBJ1-5	TGTGCCAGCAGCTCACAGTATAGCAATCAGCCCCAGCATTTT	CASSSQYSNQPQHF
-	TRBD2	TRBV28	TRBJ2-3	TGTGCCAGCAGTTTAACTAGCGGGAGGCTCACGCAGTATTTT	CASSLTSGRLTQYF
-	-	TRBV19	TRBJ2-5	TGTGCCAGTAGTATGGGACTCGCGGAGACCCAGTACTTC	CASSMGLAETQYF
few	TRBD1	TRBV25-1	TRBJ1-2	TGTGCCAGCAGTGATCCCCACAGGGGGTATGGCTACACCTTC	CASSDPHRGYGYTF
-	-	TRBV29-1	TRBJ2-1	TGCAGCGTACGGGATGCCGGCTACAATGAGCAGTTCTTC	CSVRDAGYNEQFF
-	TRBD2	TRBV19	TRBJ2-7	TGTGCCAGTAGTTCCCAAGCGGGAGCGGGCTACGAGCAGTACTTC	CASSSQAGAGYEQYF
once	-	TRBV7-2	TRBJ2-3	TGTGCCAGCAGCTTGGGGGTCAGGGGGGCAGATACGCAGTATTTT	CASSLGVRGADTQYF
few	TRBD1	TRBV30	TRBJ1-5	TGTGCCTGGAGTGCCAGGGGGAATCAGCCCCAGCATTTT	CAWSARGNQPQHF
-	-	TRBV28	TRBJ2-1	TGTGCCAGCAGTTTGGATGGGGGCGATTTTGAGCAGTTCTTC	CASSLDGGDFEQFF
-	TRBD2	TRBV28	TRBJ2-4	TGTGCCAGCAGTACATCCGGGAGGGCCGGGGACATTCAGTACTTC	CASSTSGRAGDIQYF
-	-	TRBV9	TRBJ1-2	TGTGCCAGCAGCCCTTCTACAGGCACCTATGGCTACACCTTC	CASSPSTGTYGYTF
-	-	TRBV7-2	TRBJ2-4	TGTGCCAGCAGCCCCGACAGCTTCACCAAAAACATTCAGTACTTC	CASSPDSFTKNIQYF
-	-	TRBV7-7	TRBJ2-3	TGTGCTAGCAGCGTGGGCCCAAGCACAGATACGCAGTATTTT	CASSVGPSTDTQYF
few	-	TRBV30	TRBJ1-5	TGTGCCAGCTCAGGGGATAGCAATCAGCCCCAGCATTTT	CASSGDSNQPQHF
-	TRBD2	TRBV28	TRBJ2-1	TGTGCCAGCACTCTACCCACCGGGAGGAACAATGAGCAGTTCTTC	CASTLPTGRNNEQFF
-	TRBD2	TRBV5-1	TRBJ2-7	TGCGCCAGCAGCTTGGCGGCTACTAGCGGGAGCAACTACGAGCAGTACTTC	CASSLAATSGSNYEQYF
-	TRBD1	TRBV5-6	TRBJ1-5	TGTGCCAGCAGCTTGTGGACAGGCCGAGCTAATCAGCCCCAGCATTTT	CASSLWTGRANQPQHF
few	TRBD2	TRBV29-1	TRBJ2-1	TGCAGCGTTGGTTCTAGCGGTTACAATGAGCAGTTCTTC	CSVGSSGYNEQFF
few	TRBD1	TRBV9	TRBJ1-1	TGTGCCAGCAGCGTAGTAGCAGGGGGGAACACTGAAGCTTTCTTT	CASSVVAGGNTEAFF
few	-	TRBV11-3	TRBJ2-3	TGTGCCAGCAGCAGGACAGTAGATACGCAGTATTTT	CASSRTVDTQYF
-	TRBD2	TRBV6-5	TRBJ2-5	TGTGCCAGCAGGGGTCTGGCGGGAGCGGAGGAGACCCAGTACTTC	CASRGLAGAEETQYF
-	TRBD2	TRBV10-3	TRBJ2-2	TGTGCCAACCGAGCGGGAGGCCCAACCGGGGAGCTGTTTTTT	CANRAGGPTGELFF
-	TRBD1	TRBV29-1	TRBJ1-1	TGCAGCGTCCGCACAGGGGCCCGTTCTGAAGCTTTCTTT	CSVRTGARSEAFF
-	-	TRBV30	TRBJ1-2	TGTGCCTGGATGAGTAACTATGGCTACACCTTC	CAWMSNYGYTF
few	-	TRBV4-1	TRBJ2-7	TGCGCCAGCAGCCAAGTGTCGGGAGAGCTTGGGTACGAGCAGTACTTC	CASSQVSGELGYEQYF
-	-	TRBV13	TRBJ2-3	TGTGCCAGCAGCTTATCTAGGGGTAGCACAGATACGCAGTATTTT	CASSLSRGSTDTQYF
-	TRBD1	TRBV7-2	TRBJ1-2	TGTGCCAGCAGCTTAGCTAGACAGGGCCTACGAGGCTACACCTTC	CASSLARQGLRGYTF
-	TRBD1	TRBV9	TRBJ2-5	TGTGCCAGCAGAGCCGGGACAGGAACTTCGGAGACCCAGTACTTC	CASRAGTGTSETQYF
-	-	TRBV5-6	TRBJ1-1	TGTGCCAGCACCGTGCTCGGGGGGCGCGGGGTGAACACTGAAGCTTTCTTT	CASTVLGGRGVNTEAFF
few	-	TRBV7-2	TRBJ2-2	TGTGCCAGCAGCTCCTTGGTCGGCGGGGAGCTGTTTTTT	CASSSLVGGELFF